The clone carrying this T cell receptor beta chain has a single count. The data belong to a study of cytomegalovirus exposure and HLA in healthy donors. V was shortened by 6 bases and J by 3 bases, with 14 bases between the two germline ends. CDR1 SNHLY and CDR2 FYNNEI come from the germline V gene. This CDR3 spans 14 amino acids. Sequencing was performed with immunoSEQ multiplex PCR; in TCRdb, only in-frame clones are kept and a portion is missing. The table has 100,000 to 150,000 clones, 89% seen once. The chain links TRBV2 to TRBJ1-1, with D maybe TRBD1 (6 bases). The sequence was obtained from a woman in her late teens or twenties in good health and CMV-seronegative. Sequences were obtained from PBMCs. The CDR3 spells CASRRRGRDTEAFF. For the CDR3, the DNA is TGTGCCAGCAGACGTAGGGGGAGGGACACTGAAGCTTTCTTT. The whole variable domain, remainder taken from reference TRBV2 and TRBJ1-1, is EPEVTQTPSHQVTQMGQEVILRCVPISNHLYFYWYRQILGQKVEFLVSFYNNEISEKSEIFDDQFSVERPDGSNFTLKIRSTKLEDSAMYFCASRRRGRDTEAFFGQGTRLTVV.